The entry below gives a single T cell receptor (beta chain) sequence along with its context. This specimen belongs to a study of technical replicates of blood from a handful of donors. The repertoire was sequenced with immunoSEQ multiplex PCR; TCRdb's copy has only in-frame clones and lacks some. The sample yields 65,000 to 85,000 clones, 85% to 95% seen once. The receptor was derived from a human donor in good health. Sequenced sample: T cells isolated from PBMCs.

The CDR3: CASSQRGGVSSSGNTIYF. The CDR3 nucleotides are TGCGCCAGCAGCCAGAGAGGTGGCGTATCGAGCTCTGGAAACACCATATATTTT. This sequence joins TRBV4-1 and TRBJ1-3; D unresolved. The CDR3 has 18 residues. V was clipped by 3 bases and J by 0 bases, with 18 bases between them. CDR1 is MGHRA, CDR2 YSYEKL, per germline.